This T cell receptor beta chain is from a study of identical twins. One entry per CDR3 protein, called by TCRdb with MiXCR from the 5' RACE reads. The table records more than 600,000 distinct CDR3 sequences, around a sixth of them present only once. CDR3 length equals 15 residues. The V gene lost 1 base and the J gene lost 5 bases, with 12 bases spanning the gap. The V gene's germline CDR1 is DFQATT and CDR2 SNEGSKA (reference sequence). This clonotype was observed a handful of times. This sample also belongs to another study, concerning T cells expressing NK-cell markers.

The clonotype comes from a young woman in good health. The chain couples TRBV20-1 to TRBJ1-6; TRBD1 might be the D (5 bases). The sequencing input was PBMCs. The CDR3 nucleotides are TGCAGTGCTAGAGGACCAGGGATAAATAATTCACCCCTCCACTTT. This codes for CSARGPGINNSPLHF.